This is a list of T cell receptor beta chains from one sample in a study of CD8+ T cells in alopecia areata. Generated by immunoSEQ multiplex PCR, the TCRdb table keeps only in-frame clones and is missing some. Of about 160,000 clones detected, about two thirds appear once; the ten largest clones hold approximately 0.91%. The sample in question was CD4+ T cells sorted from blood, obtained at week 4, from a patient treated with tofacitinib. The receptors originated from a human donor with alopecia areata. The CDR3 runs from the conserved cysteine through the conserved F or W. The D gene is left open where the match is weak.

>TRBD1|TRBV4-1|TRBJ1-1
CASRPTGGGTEAFF
TGCGCCAGCAGACCGACAGGGGGCGGCACTGAAGCTTTCTTT
>NA|TRBV4-2|TRBJ2-5
CASSPRGPRETQYF
TGTGCCAGCAGCCCCCGGGGCCCGCGGGAGACCCAGTACTTC
>NA|TRBV29-1|TRBJ1-2
CSVVGHGYTF
TGCAGCGTTGTCGGGCATGGCTACACCTTC
>NA|TRBV5-6|TRBJ1-1
CASSSGTANEAFF
TGTGCCAGCAGCAGCGGGACCGCAAATGAAGCTTTCTTT
>TRBD2|TRBV7-2|TRBJ2-3
CASSLAGSGGIADTQYF
TGTGCCAGCAGCTTAGCAGGTAGCGGGGGGATCGCAGATACGCAGTATTTT
>NA|TRBV7-9|TRBJ1-5
CASSDDRFNQPQHF
TGTGCCAGCAGCGACGACAGGTTCAATCAGCCCCAGCATTTT
>NA|TRBV29-1|TRBJ2-7
CSGGGRYEQYF
TGCAGCGGGGGCGGACGCTACGAGCAGTACTTC
>NA|TRBV6-5|TRBJ2-7
CASSYSWIAYEQYF
TGTGCCAGCAGTTACTCCTGGATTGCCTACGAGCAGTACTTC
>TRBD1|TRBV5-1|TRBJ1-2
CASSLGQGSGYTF
TGCGCCAGCAGCTTGGGACAGGGAAGCGGCTACACCTTC
>TRBD1|TRBV19|TRBJ1-6
CASSPRQGFNSPLHF
TGTGCCAGTAGTCCCCGACAGGGGTTTAATTCACCCCTCCACTTT
>NA|TRBV5-1|TRBJ2-5
CASSPRGSGETQYF
TGCGCCAGCAGCCCTCGAGGGAGCGGGGAGACCCAGTACTTC
>NA|TRBV30|TRBJ1-5
CAWSVSWGNQPQHF
TGTGCCTGGAGTGTTTCGTGGGGGAATCAGCCCCAGCATTTT
>NA|TRBV5-4|TRBJ2-1
CASSSVANNEQFF
TGTGCCAGCAGCTCCGTGGCGAACAATGAGCAGTTCTTC
>TRBD1|TRBV29-1|TRBJ2-5
CSVVGQGRETQYF
TGCAGCGTTGTTGGACAGGGTAGGGAGACCCAGTACTTC
>TRBD1|TRBV2|TRBJ2-1
CASSYGQGEFF
TGTGCCAGCAGTTATGGACAGGGCGAGTTCTTC
>TRBD1|TRBV30|TRBJ1-6
CAWRGTGTGSSYNSPLHF
TGTGCCTGGAGGGGAACCGGGACAGGGAGCTCCTATAATTCACCCCTCCACTTT